Here is one T cell receptor beta chain with its context. The clone's antigen remains unknown. Base qualities are missing; no much larger clone stands one base away. RNA was extracted with the RNeasy kit and about 0.45 to 1 ug was reverse transcribed using random hexamers. The immunoSEQ multiplex PCR assay, covering 54 Vbeta and 13 Jbeta segments, was used to amplify TCR beta CDR3 regions. PCR amplification bias was corrected using a synthetic template baseline for primer optimization and computational correction. In the source study's methods: Reads were assigned to V, D and J genes according to IMGT and analyzed in immunoSEQ Analyzer, with only productive sequences retained. Clonality was calculated as one minus the Shannon entropy normalized by log2 of the number of productive unique sequences. For each patient and control, public and private clones were evaluated among the 100 most prevalent clones. Susac-specific clones were defined as absent from healthy and MS cohorts, around 970 published viral clones and other ImmuneACCESS disease sequences. The raw public data were reprocessed by TCRdb itself: fastp quality trimming at Q25, MiXCR clonotype calling, in-frame beta chains only. CDR3 protein duplicates are merged, each entry listing the most common genes and DNA. TCRdb, rather than the study authors, made the V and J calls. In this sample the table shows about 430,000 distinct CDR3 sequences, around 85% of which occur a single time. The top ten clones comprise 0.09% to 0.15% of the sample.

This specimen belongs to a study of CD8 T cells in Susac syndrome (dated by TCRdb to about 2019). As for the study more broadly: Repertoire sequencing was used to test whether CD8+ T cell activation and differentiation in Susac syndrome was antigen driven. The study compared CD8+ T cell repertoire clonality among around 11 healthy donors, 14 Susac syndrome patients and about 16 multiple sclerosis patients.

Broader findings and caveats from the paper: The TCR sequencing and HLA analysis was acknowledged to have included a relatively small number of individuals.

High-throughput TCR beta sequencing profiled peripheral blood CD8+ and CD4+ T cells from healthy donors, Susac syndrome patients and multiple sclerosis patients. The multiple sclerosis controls were treatment-naive patients who had stable or active relapsing-remitting disease and met the revised McDonald criteria. Bulk CD8+ and CD4+ T cells were purified magnetically by negative isolation, whereas CD8+ TEMRA cells were enriched by FACS. Blood was collected in EDTA tubes and processed within 24 hours, with PBMCs isolated through density gradient centrifugation. PBMCs intended for TCR sequencing were frozen in liquid nitrogen and were later thawed in a 37 degrees C water bath. A purity of at least 90% was achieved for sorted or isolated CD4+, CD8+ and CD8+ TEMRA cells. Trimming takes 4 bases from V and 4 bases from J, and the germline ends sit 18 bases apart. CDR1 is given as SGHRS and CDR2 as YFSETQ, both from the germline V gene. The CDR3 goes from the cysteine to the phenylalanine over 15 residues. Only the CDR3 DNA is retained, 45 bases long and in frame from the first base.

Material for sequencing was CD8+ T cells from PBMCs. The chain is encoded by TRBV5-1 joined to TRBJ2-7; the D gene assignment is ambiguous. The receptor was isolated from a human donor with multiple sclerosis. The DNA is as follows: TGCGCCAGCAGCCCCCGTGAAGGAACACCTTACGAGCAGTACTTC. It translates as CASSPREGTPYEQYF.